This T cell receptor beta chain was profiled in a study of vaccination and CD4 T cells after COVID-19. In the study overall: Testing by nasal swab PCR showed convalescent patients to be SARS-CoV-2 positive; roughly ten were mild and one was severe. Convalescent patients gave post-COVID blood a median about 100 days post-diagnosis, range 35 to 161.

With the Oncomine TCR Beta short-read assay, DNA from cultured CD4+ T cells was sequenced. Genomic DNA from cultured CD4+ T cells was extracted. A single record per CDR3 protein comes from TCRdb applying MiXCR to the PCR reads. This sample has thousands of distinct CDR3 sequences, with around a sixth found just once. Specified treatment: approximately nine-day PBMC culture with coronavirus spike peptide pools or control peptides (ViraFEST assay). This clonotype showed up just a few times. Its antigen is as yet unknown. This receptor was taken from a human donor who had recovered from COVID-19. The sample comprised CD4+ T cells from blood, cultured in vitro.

The CDR3 sequence is CASSLAAGQETQYF. Written as DNA, the CDR3 is TGTGCCAGCAGCTTGGCCGCAGGGCAAGAGACCCAGTACTTC. The chain combines TRBV5-4 with TRBJ2-5, with D maybe TRBD1 (5 bases). The CDR3 loop spans 14 amino acids. The V end lost 0 bases, the J end lost 2 bases, and 8 bases lay between the germline ends. The germline CDR1 and CDR2 sequences are SGHNT and YYREEE (reference sequence). Full variable domain (missing parts from reference TRBV5-4 and TRBJ2-5): ETGVTQSPTHLIKTRGQQVTLRCSSQSGHNTVSWYQQALGQGPQFIFQYYREEENGRGNFPPRFSGLQFPNYSSELNVNALELDDSALYLCASSLAAGQETQYFGPGTRLLVL.